This T cell receptor (beta chain) appears in the sequencing data of a study of blood T cell repertoires in COVID-19. TCRdb's copy holds only in-frame clones and misses some; the assay was immunoSEQ multiplex PCR. The table shows roughly 16,000 clones, with around 88% occurring only once. Sequenced sample: peripheral blood. The receptor comes from a human donor in a cohort sampled during active COVID-19.

The CDR3 reads CASSPSPGQVYGYTF. The CDR3 nucleotides read TGCGCCAGCAGCCCCTCGCCCGGACAGGTCTATGGCTACACCTTC. This chain links TRBV4-1 with TRBJ1-2, with 7 bases lining up with TRBD1. Germline V gene data show CDR1 as MGHRA and CDR2 as YSYEKL. This CDR3 contains 15 residues. Trimming at V came to 4 bases and at J to 4 bases, leaving 9 bases not matched to a gene.